The next 21 T cell receptor beta chains were all read from a single sample in a study of T cells in tuberculosis. Using immunoSEQ multiplex PCR, the repertoire was profiled, and TCRdb retains in-frame clones only, with some absent. The table shows some 34,000 clones, with around nine tenths occurring only once. Time point: new active TB diagnosis, blood taken before or within 7 days of starting treatment. Here the sequenced sample was PBMCs, taken at tuberculosis diagnosis. Every receptor here comes from an adult with tuberculosis.

The V and J genes are TRBV5-1 and TRBJ2-1; D is perhaps TRBD2 (6 bases). The CDR3 has 16 amino acids. In germline, CDR1 is SGHRS, CDR2 YFSETQ. The ends were cut back, 4 bases at V and 8 bases at J, with 22 bases in the middle. DNA for the CDR3: TGCGCCAGCAGCGCCGTTCGGGACTTCGCTGGCGATGAGCAGTTCTTC. Translated, it gives CASSAVRDFAGDEQFF. The full variable domain, its missing parts supplied by reference TRBV5-1 and TRBJ2-1, is KAGVTQTPRYLIKTRGQQVTLSCSPISGHRSVSWYQQTPGQGLQFLFEYFSETQRNKGNFPGRFSGRQFSNSRSEMNVSTLELGDSALYLCASSAVRDFAGDEQFFGPGTRLTVL.

V usage is TRBV28 and J usage is TRBJ1-3, with TRBD1 as a possible D gene (5 bases). The CDR3 consists of 14 residues. CDR1 is MDHEN and CDR2 is SYDVKM in the germline V gene. Trimming stripped 6 bases from V and 4 bases from J, with 13 bases between. DNA of the CDR3: TGTGCCAGCAGCCCCGGGGGTTCGGGAAACACCATATATTTT. It codes for CASSPGGSGNTIYF.

The CDR3 protein is CASSSFPRATDTQYF. The CDR3 region has the DNA TGTGCCAGCAGCTCCTTTCCTAGAGCCACAGATACGCAGTATTTT. The V gene is TRBV5-4, the J gene TRBJ2-3; D call uncertain. The CDR3 totals 15 residues. Germline CDR1 is SGHNT and CDR2 is YYREEE (reference sequence). Trimming removed 3 bases at V and 2 bases at J, with 13 bases between.

The chain employs TRBV15 and TRBJ1-6; possible D gene TRBD1, 5 bases. Per germline, CDR1 LNHNV and CDR2 YYDKDF (reference sequence). The CDR3 loop spans 15 amino acids. Between the trimmed V and J ends, which lost 3 bases and 5 bases, there was a span of 11 bases. CDR3 nucleotides: TGTGCCACCAGCAGGGCCGACAGAGATAATTCACCCCTCCACTTT. It is translated as CATSRADRDNSPLHF.

The chain joins TRBV6-1 to TRBJ2-7; perhaps TRBD2 as D (5 bases). The germline V and J ends were trimmed by 6 bases and 3 bases, with 12 bases remaining between them. CDR3 size: 13 residues. The germline V gene encodes CDR1 MNHNS and CDR2 SASEGT. The CDR3 bases are TGTGCCAGCAGGATGGACTCATACTACGAGCAGTACTTC. This codes for CASRMDSYYEQYF.

The CDR3 nucleotides read TGTGCCAGAAGCCCACGGGACAGGGGTTTTAACTCCTATAATTCACCCCTCCACTTT. This translates into CARSPRDRGFNSYNSPLHF. This rearrangement joins TRBV7-5 to TRBJ1-6; the D call TRBD1 from the table was never checked on the DNA. TRBV7-5 is a known pseudogene. This CDR3 contains 19 residues.

The chain links TRBV5-1 to TRBJ2-1; no definite D call. Germline values: CDR1 SGHRS, CDR2 YFSETQ. CDR3 length: 13 amino acids. Trimming cost V 2 bases and J 4 bases, with 7 bases left between them. CDR3 coding DNA: TGCGCCAGCAGCTTATCCTTGTACAATGAGCAGTTCTTC. Its translation is CASSLSLYNEQFF.

The chain links TRBV7-2 to TRBJ2-1, with D uncertain. This CDR3 has 13 residues. The V gene's germline CDR1 is SGHTA and CDR2 FQGNSA. V dropped 1 base and J dropped 4 bases, with 5 bases sitting between them. The CDR3 loop is CASSLGAYNEQFF. The CDR3 DNA sequence: TGTGCCAGCAGCTTAGGAGCGTACAATGAGCAGTTCTTC.

To note about this clone: Relative to the germline gene, one junction end is altered; a read error may explain this. The chain couples TRBV6-1 to TRBJ1-3; tentative D call: TRBD1 (5 bases). The CDR3 has 14 residues. The germline V gene encodes CDR1 MNHNS and CDR2 SASEGT. This CDR3 is CCSGAQAAGNTIYF. Written as DNA, the CDR3 is TGCTGTAGCGGGGCCCAGGCGGCCGGAAACACCATATATTTT.

The rearrangement links TRBV30 to TRBJ2-1, with 8 bases that match TRBD1. Germline V gene sequence: CDR1 GTSNPN, CDR2 SVGIG (reference sequence). The J segment lost 13 bases and the V segment lost 1 base, leaving 3 bases of the junction unmatched. The CDR3 sequence is 11 residues long. Here the CDR3 DNA reads TGTGCCTGGAGTGAGGGGACAGGCCAGTTCTTC. It specifies CAWSEGTGQFF.

The CDR3 DNA is TGTGCCAGCTCAGGTCGGGAGGACATTTACAGTCGGGCCAACGTCCTGACTTTC. This translates into CASSGREDIYSRANVLTF. The chain has TRBV18 and TRBJ2-6; 7 nucleotides align to TRBD2. CDR3 size: 18 residues. J gave up 5 bases and V 5 bases, and 15 bases lay outside the gene matches. In germline, CDR1 is KGHSH, CDR2 LQKENI.

J is TRBJ1-2 and V is TRBV9, with 8 positions matching TRBD1. The CDR3 length is 15 residues. Trimming removed 0 bases from V and 3 bases from J; junction bases left unmatched: 4. The germline CDR1 and CDR2 sequences are SGDLS and YYNGEE. For the CDR3, the DNA is TGTGCCAGCAGCGTAGGTCAGGGGGCCCACTATGGCTACACCTTC. Its protein product is CASSVGQGAHYGYTF.

This chain links TRBV6-5 with TRBJ1-5; no reliable D call. The CDR3 is made up of 15 amino acids. Trimming took 5 bases from V and 3 from J, leaving 14 bases between them. Germline-derived CDR1 and CDR2 are MNHEY and SVGAGI. The CDR3 DNA follows: TGTGCCAGCAGTCCTACTTACAGTAACAATCAGCCCCAGCATTTT. This translates into CASSPTYSNNQPQHF.

This chain connects TRBV18 to TRBJ1-1, with a tentative D call TRBD1 (5 bases). The CDR3 extends over 14 amino acids. V was pared by 2 bases and J by 6 bases, with 13 bases between. The germline CDR1 and CDR2 sequences are KGHSH and LQKENI. The DNA for the CDR3 is TGTGCCAGCTCACCAATCGGACAACTGGCTGAAGCTTTCTTT. Translated, it gives CASSPIGQLAEAFF.

This clone is medium-sized in the sample. The genes are TRBV7-2 and TRBJ2-5; 8 bases are a match to TRBD1. V gave up 5 bases and J gave up 0 bases; unmatched junction bases: 8. CDR1 is SGHTA and CDR2 is FQGNSA in the germline V gene. The CDR3 length is 16 residues. The CDR3 region has the DNA TGTGCCAGCAGCGTTGGGACAGGTGATTACCAAGAGACCCAGTACTTC. Translating it yields CASSVGTGDYQETQYF.

The CDR3 protein is CASSFTYYEQYF. The CDR3 DNA is TGTGCCAGCAGCTTTACATACTACGAGCAGTACTTC. This chain links TRBV7-2 with TRBJ2-7; the D is unclear. The germline gives CDR1 SGHTA, CDR2 FQGNSA. The CDR3 extends over 12 amino acids. The V gene lost 3 bases and the J gene lost 3 bases, with 6 bases spanning the gap.

The rearrangement joins TRBV30 to TRBJ2-7; D gene ambiguous. Germline assignment: CDR1 GTSNPN and CDR2 SVGIG (reference sequence). V gave up 3 bases and J gave up 4 bases, with 7 bases separating them. There are 11 residues in the CDR3. The CDR3 coding sequence is TGTGCCTGGAGCCTAGAGTACGAGCAGTACTTC. Translation gives CAWSLEYEQYF. The full variable domain, rest sourced from reference TRBV30 and TRBJ2-7, is SQTIHQWPATLVQPVGSPLSLECTVEGTSNPNLYWYRQAAGRGLQLLFYSVGIGQISSEVPQNLSASRPQDRQFILSSKKLLLSDSGFYLCAWSLEYEQYFGPGTRLTVT.

The chain links TRBV4-3 to TRBJ1-1; D might be TRBD1 (6 bases). Germline V gene sequence: CDR1 LGHNA, CDR2 YSLEER. CDR3 length: 13 residues. Trimming took 8 bases from V and 0 from J, leaving 10 bases between them. CDR3 residues: CASSGTMNTEAFF. CDR3 nucleotides: TGCGCCAGCTCCGGGACAATGAACACTGAAGCTTTCTTT.

The V and J genes are TRBV29-1 and TRBJ2-2; D is uncertain. The CDR3 has 12 amino acids. Trimming removed 3 bases from V and 4 bases from J, with 6 bases in between. Germline CDR1 SQVTM, CDR2 ANQGSEA. CDR3 DNA sequence: TGCAGCGTTGACCCAGGCACCGGGGAGCTGTTTTTT. Translated, it gives CSVDPGTGELFF.

The rearrangement links TRBV4-1 to TRBJ2-1; D perhaps matches TRBD1 (5 bases). The CDR3 is made up of 15 amino acids. Looked up from germline, CDR1 is MGHRA and CDR2 is YSYEKL. V lost 4 bases and J lost 7, with 17 bases in between. CDR3 region: CASSPLGLEVNEQFF. For the CDR3, the DNA is TGCGCCAGCAGCCCCCTGGGGCTAGAGGTAAATGAGCAGTTCTTC.

The chain joins TRBV2 to TRBJ1-2; D is unresolved. The CDR3 is 14 amino acids. V lost 6 bases and J lost 3, with 14 bases in between. The germline CDR1 and CDR2 sequences are SNHLY and FYNNEI. The CDR3 loop reads CASRMTSQDYGYTF. DNA for the CDR3: TGTGCCAGCAGAATGACTAGCCAGGACTATGGCTACACCTTC.